This record looks at one T cell receptor (beta chain) sequence and its context. This clonotype was seen ten or more times. Its antigen remains unidentified. It has no much larger one-base neighbor in the sample; base qualities were not kept. The V and J ends are trimmed by 6 bases and 6 bases, leaving 15 bases between them. The CDR3, cysteine through phenylalanine, is 13 amino acids long. The kept DNA is CDR3 alone, 39 bases in frame from the first base. CDR1 DFQATT and CDR2 SNEGSKA were looked up in the germline V gene (reference sequence). The library was prepared using PCR. Sequencing was performed on an Illumina HiSeq 2500. To normalize quantification of the TCRbeta repertoire, the TCR libraries were built with molecular barcoding that relied on unique molecular identifiers. TCRdb reprocessed the public reads (quality trimming at Q25 with fastp, clone calling with MiXCR) and kept in-frame beta chains. Merged by CDR3 protein, the rows form single entries marked with the most common genes and DNA. The sample has hundreds of thousands of distinct CDR3 sequences on record, 20% to 25% of them singletons. The ten largest clones add up to around 14% of the sample.

This record belongs to a study of T-cell reconstitution after alpha-beta-depleted transplantation in children listed by TCRdb under 2016. For the wider study: The study quantitatively tracked T-cell immune reconstitution after TCRalphabeta/CD19-depleted allogeneic hematopoietic cell transplantation in children using TCR repertoire profiling. Summary of the overall study and its limitations: In some patients, the high TCRbeta diversity seen at day 60 was put down to recipient T cells and intrathymic progenitors that had survived conditioning. Over the following months the frequencies of hyperexpanded clones went down, and after one year T-cell counts and TCRbeta diversity were mostly credited to newly produced T cells. The apparently early recovery of alphabetaT-cell counts about two months after transplant reportedly depended on only several hundred rapidly expanded clones that came from non-depleted graft cells.

Interpreted using the paper, the treatment or condition label stands for: allogeneic hematopoietic cell transplantation with graft depleted of TCRalphabeta T cells and CD19 B cells. Transplant recipients were children who received TCRalphabeta/CD19-depleted allogeneic hematopoietic cell grafts. The TCR sequence derives from a boy less than two years old who had a stem cell transplant for acute myeloid leukemia, so the T cells may come from the graft donor. This chain is built from TRBV20-1 and TRBJ2-1, with the D call perhaps TRBD1 or TRBD2, as 5 bases match in each case. The source material was PBMCs, mostly from graft donor cells, sampled 360 days after TCRalphabeta/CD19-depleted stem cell transplant. The CDR3 sequence is CSAQSGTVNEQFF. The DNA sequence reads TGCAGTGCGCAGTCAGGGACGGTCAATGAGCAGTTCTTC.